The T cell receptor (beta chain) under discussion was sequenced for a study of CD8+ T cells in alopecia areata. Study details: The roughly 6-11-week-old female C3H/HeJ mice were given skin taken from approximately 6-13-month-old C3H/HeJ graft donors that had spontaneous alopecia. Study-wide findings and caveats: An increase in clonality over normal scalp was evident in lesional scalp, especially alopecia totalis/universalis. Sequencing of scalp tissue also captures the resident alphabeta T cells of normal skin. Mice gave a clearer picture of TCR sharing than patients did, possibly for HLA-related reasons.

After isolation, RNA underwent reverse transcription to generate cDNA as the sequencing template. Profiled with immunoSEQ multiplex PCR; TCRdb holds only in-frame clones, not every one. The data list over 250,000 clones, none observed once; around 1.2% falls to the top ten. This clone has ten or more counts. What it recognizes is unknown. Here the gene names and germline are mouse. The missing CDR3 end, 4 residues past where the read stops, is filled in from the germline J gene. This same CDR3 is encoded by further DNA sequences in the sample. Germline assignment: CDR1 NSHNY and CDR2 SYGAGN. CDR3 length equals 13 residues. The authors sorted pooled cutaneous lymph node cells using CD4, CD8alpha, NKG2D, NKG2ACE and other markers.

This chain joins TRBV13-1 and TRBJ2-5; 8 bases are shared with TRBD1. The sample taken for sequencing was CD4+ T cells sorted from a lymph node. This TCR was sampled from a C3H/HeJ mouse with alopecia areata. This strain has MHC haplotype H2-k. The CDR3 here is CASSGTGKDTQYF. The sequenced CDR3 bases are TGTGCCAGCAGTGGGACAGGGAAAGAC.